Below, 17 T cell receptor beta chains from the same sample are listed, as sequenced in a study of response to subunit inactivated influenza vaccine. Via MiXCR, TCRdb re-called the RT-PCR reads, giving one row per CDR3 protein. This sample has more than 700,000 distinct CDR3 sequences, with approximately 22% found just once. Sequencing was performed on PBMCs from blood, taken less than 6 days after vaccination. The receptor source for this set is a man aged 50-59 years who received an inactivated influenza vaccine.

This clonotype was observed many times. The V and J genes are TRBV7-2 and TRBJ2-1; the D gene could be TRBD1 or TRBD2 (5 bases each). The germline V and J ends were trimmed by 5 bases and 14 bases, with 25 bases remaining between them. CDR1 and CDR2 (germline): SGHTA, FQGNSA. The CDR3 is 15 amino acids. Here the CDR3 reads CASSPEGGGEGLKFF. CDR3 coding DNA: TGTGCCAGCAGCCCAGAAGGTGGTGGTGAGGGGTTAAAGTTCTTC.

This clonotype was found many times. This chain joins TRBV12-3 or TRBV12-4 and TRBJ2-7, with D maybe TRBD1 (6 bases). V lost 5 bases and J lost 5, with 22 bases in between. CDR3 length equals 16 residues. This CDR3 is CASSTSWTEGTHEQYF. CDR3 nucleotides: TGTGCCAGCAGTACCAGCTGGACAGAGGGGACCCACGAGCAGTACTTC.

This clonotype was found a few times. This chain joins TRBV2 and TRBJ2-7; no firm D call. The CDR3 has 12 amino acids. CDR1 SNHLY and CDR2 FYNNEI come from the germline V gene. Trimming left V 5 bases short and J 9 bases short, with 14 bases between. The CDR3: CASSRLREVQYF. CDR3 coding DNA: TGTGCCAGCAGTAGACTGCGCGAGGTGCAGTACTTC.

This clonotype was detected only a few times. The rearrangement uses TRBV6-1 and TRBJ2-1, with TRBD2 matching 12 bases. Germline V gives CDR1 MNHNS, CDR2 SASEGT. The junction had 6 bases not matched to a gene; V was cut back by 6 bases and J by 6 bases. This CDR3 region has 15 residues. CDR3 protein: CASSGPSGRVNEQFF. Written as DNA, the CDR3 is TGTGCCAGCAGCGGCCCTAGCGGGAGGGTCAATGAGCAGTTCTTC.

V is TRBV20-1 and J is TRBJ2-1; 8 positions match TRBD2. V dropped 3 bases and J dropped 4; count of bases not matched to a gene: 8. This CDR3 is built from 15 residues. The germline gives CDR1 DFQATT, CDR2 SNEGSKA (reference sequence). The CDR3 reads CSASAAVAGYNEQFF. In DNA form, the CDR3 reads TGCAGTGCTAGCGCCGCGGTAGCGGGATACAATGAGCAGTTCTTC.

The chain employs TRBV10-2 and TRBJ2-3, with TRBD2 matching over 13 bases. Germline CDR1 is WSHSY and CDR2 is SAAADI. The CDR3 covers 16 residues. V shed 5 bases, J shed 3 bases, and the junction held 5 bases outside the gene matches. The CDR3: CASSRLAGGRTDTQYF. In nucleotides, the CDR3 is TGCGCCAGCAGTCGACTAGCGGGGGGCCGTACAGATACGCAGTATTTT.

The rearrangement links TRBV20-1 to TRBJ2-1, with 9 bases lining up with TRBD2. Trimming cost V 3 bases and J 4 bases; bases outside gene matches: 7. Germline V CDR1 and CDR2: DFQATT, SNEGSKA (reference sequence). The CDR3 contains 15 residues. CDR3 DNA: TGCAGTGCTAGGTACACTAGCGGGCCGTACAATGAGCAGTTCTTC. As protein: CSARYTSGPYNEQFF.

There are a few counts of this clonotype. The chain is built from TRBV7-2 and TRBJ2-1; 7 bases map to TRBD2. The germline CDR1 and CDR2 sequences are SGHTA and FQGNSA. The CDR3 covers 17 residues. V was pared by 5 bases and J by 2 bases, with 12 bases of the junction left unmatched. The CDR3: CASSPRGGPRAYNEQFF. The CDR3 region has the DNA TGTGCCAGCAGCCCACGGGGAGGGCCACGCGCCTACAATGAGCAGTTCTTC.

In this sample, this clonotype turned up a few times. The chain carries TRBV14 and TRBJ1-3; 7 nucleotides align to TRBD1. From germline, CDR1 is SGHDN and CDR2 FVKESK. Trimming took 1 base from V and 4 from J; bases not matched to a gene: 4. There are 15 residues in the CDR3. CDR3 protein: CASSQAGGIGNTIYF. In DNA, the CDR3 is TGTGCCAGCAGCCAAGCAGGGGGGATCGGAAACACCATATATTTT. Full variable domain (remainder filled in from reference TRBV14 and TRBJ1-3): EAGVTQFPSHSVIEKGQTVTLRCDPISGHDNLYWYRRVMGKEIKFLLHFVKESKQDESGMPNNRFLAERTGGTYSTLKVQPAELEDSGVYFCASSQAGGIGNTIYFGEGSWLTVV.

This clonotype was seen a handful of times. The chain employs TRBV12-3 or TRBV12-4 and TRBJ1-1, with no clear D. The CDR3 spans 15 residues. Trimming removed 3 bases at V and 0 bases at J, with 11 bases between. CDR3 residues: CASSFGKDMNTEAFF. The CDR3 DNA sequence: TGTGCCAGCAGTTTTGGAAAAGACATGAACACTGAAGCTTTCTTT.

This clonotype occurred a few times. This chain connects TRBV15 to TRBJ2-5; D possibly corresponds to TRBD2 (5 bases). The V gene lost 7 bases and the J gene lost 0 bases, with 18 bases spanning the gap. Germline assignment: CDR1 LNHNV and CDR2 YYDKDF (reference sequence). CDR3 length equals 16 residues. Here the CDR3 reads CATTKTPLANQETQYF. The CDR3 DNA follows: TGTGCCACCACTAAGACCCCCCTAGCTAACCAAGAGACCCAGTACTTC.

This clonotype turned up a few times. The genes are TRBV4-3 and TRBJ2-5; D is perhaps TRBD1 (6 bases). V gave up 1 base and J gave up 4 bases, with 13 bases separating them. In germline, CDR1 is LGHNA, CDR2 YSLEER. This CDR3 spans 15 amino acids. The CDR3 spells CASSQGPRGRETQYF. The CDR3 nucleotides read TGCGCCAGCAGCCAAGGGCCCAGGGGAAGAGAGACCCAGTACTTC.

The CDR3 sequence: CASSPPVSFATASSGANVLTF. CDR3 bases: TGTGCCAGCTCACCACCTGTATCTTTCGCGACAGCCTCCTCTGGGGCCAACGTCCTGACTTTC. This chain joins TRBV18 and TRBJ2-6, with D possibly TRBD1 on 5 matching bases. Germline assignment: CDR1 KGHSH and CDR2 LQKENI. V shed 0 bases and J shed 0 bases, with 21 bases lying between them. CDR3 length: 21 amino acids.

The V call is TRBV28, the J call TRBJ1-6; tentative D call: TRBD1 (6 bases). CDR1 and CDR2 from the germline V gene are MDHEN and SYDVKM. This CDR3 has 16 residues. V shed 6 bases and J shed 7 bases, with 19 bases lying between them. The DNA for the CDR3 is TGTGCCAGCAGCCTGGGTGGGGGGGCGCGGAATTCACCCCTCCACTTT. It is translated as CASSLGGGARNSPLHF.

The V gene is TRBV4-1, the J gene TRBJ1-2, with 7 bases that match TRBD1. This CDR3 contains 17 residues. Germline lookup yields CDR1 MGHRA and CDR2 YSYEKL. J lost 5 bases, V lost 1 base, and 13 bases had no gene match. The CDR3 bases are TGCGCCAGCAGCCAAGCCCCCCGACAGGGATGGCCATATGGCTACACCTTC. Translating it yields CASSQAPRQGWPYGYTF.

The chain uses TRBV7-2 and TRBJ2-6; D is perhaps TRBD1 (5 bases). V was pared by 5 bases and J by 0 bases, with 8 bases between. This CDR3 spans 15 amino acids. CDR1 and CDR2 (germline): SGHTA, FQGNSA. The CDR3 spells CASSQGNSGANVLTF. The CDR3 DNA sequence: TGTGCCAGCAGCCAGGGTAACTCTGGGGCCAACGTCCTGACTTTC.

As to this clonotype: Since a much larger clone is just one base distant, this may be a read error. The rearrangement uses TRBV7-9 and TRBJ2-5; D remains unclear. This CDR3 contains 10 residues. CDR1 and CDR2 (germline): SEHNR, FQNEAQ (reference sequence). V was shortened by 5 bases and J by 5 bases, with 3 bases between the two germline ends. Written as DNA, the CDR3 is TGTGCCAGCAGCATGGAGACCCAGTACTTC. Its protein is CASSMETQYF.